Each of the 25 T cell receptor beta chains below was sequenced from the same sample in a study of T cell clones after liver transplantation. The protocol was immunoSEQ multiplex PCR, while the TCRdb copy is restricted to in-frame clones and leaves out a portion. The table includes approximately 9,300 clones, over 60% detected once. Sequenced here: CD8+ T cells from blood, sampled at the roughly 16-month timepoint. Source of these receptors: a human patient who received a liver transplant. The T cells may partly be graft donor cells.

The V gene is TRBV5-1, the J gene TRBJ2-1; possible D gene TRBD2, 5 bases. CDR1 and CDR2 (germline): SGHRS, YFSETQ. CDR3 length: 14 amino acids. Deletions cut 0 bases from V and 6 bases from J, with 10 bases between. CDR3 DNA sequence: TGCGCCAGCAGCTTGGTGGTTGGGAGCAATGAGCAGTTCTTC. Its protein product is CASSLVVGSNEQFF.

The gene calls are TRBV5-1 and TRBJ2-7; a possible D gene is TRBD1 (6 bases). V dropped 1 base and J dropped 3 bases, with 14 bases sitting between them. The CDR3 is made up of 15 amino acids. The V gene's germline CDR1 is SGHRS and CDR2 YFSETQ. CDR3 nucleotides: TGCGCCAGCAGCTTGATTCCAGGGGATGACTACGAGCAGTACTTC. This gives the protein CASSLIPGDDYEQYF.

V and J are TRBV30 and TRBJ2-7; possible D gene TRBD1, 6 bases. The germline V gene has CDR1 GTSNPN and CDR2 SVGIG (reference sequence). The CDR3 runs to 14 residues. Trimming shortened V by 2 bases and J by 4 bases, and 15 bases separated the two germline ends. Here the CDR3 reads CAWSLQGTSYEQYV. As DNA, the CDR3 is TGTGCCTGGAGTCTACAGGGTACCTCTTACGAGCAGTACGTC.

The genes are TRBV13 and TRBJ2-1, with 8 bases that match TRBD1. The CDR3 consists of 15 residues. V lost 0 bases and J lost 9; bases outside the gene matches: 7. Germline CDR1 is PRHDT and CDR2 is FYEKMQ (reference sequence). The CDR3 DNA is TGTGCCAGCAGCTTAGGCCAGGGGGCGTTGGGTGAGCAGTTCTTC. It codes for CASSLGQGALGEQFF.

J is TRBJ2-2 and V is TRBV5-4, with D perhaps being TRBD1 or TRBD2 (5 bases each). The germline V and J ends were trimmed by 3 bases and 2 bases, with 14 bases remaining between them. This CDR3 contains 16 residues. From germline, CDR1 is SGHNT and CDR2 YYREEE (reference sequence). This CDR3 reads CASSSRDGQNTGELFF. DNA for the CDR3: TGTGCCAGCAGCTCGAGGGACGGGCAAAACACCGGGGAGCTGTTTTTT.

By its share, this clone is large. This chain connects TRBV6-4 to TRBJ2-7, with D possibly TRBD1 on 5 matching bases. Deletions cut 4 bases from V and 4 bases from J, with 5 bases between. CDR1 and CDR2 (germline): MRHNA, SNTAGT. The CDR3 has 11 residues. The CDR3 protein is CASSGTYEQYV. The CDR3 DNA follows: TGTGCCAGCAGTGGGACATACGAGCAGTACGTC.

The V gene is TRBV11-1, the J gene TRBJ1-6; D gene uncertain. V lost 4 bases and J 4 bases, leaving 5 bases between the germline ends. The CDR3 runs to 13 residues. CDR1 is SGHAT, CDR2 FQDESV, per germline (reference sequence). The CDR3 sequence: CASSSRYNSPLHF. The CDR3 nucleotides read TGTGCCAGCAGCTCTCGTTATAATTCACCCCTCCACTTT.

The V call is TRBV5-5, the J call TRBJ1-3; 7 bases line up with TRBD1. This CDR3 has 18 amino acids. With 0 bases clipped from V and 0 bases from J, the junction kept 9 bases outside the gene matches. In germline, CDR1 is SGHKS, CDR2 YYEKEE (reference sequence). CDR3 DNA sequence: TGTGCCAGCAGCTTGGGGCCGACAGGGTATTCCTCTGGAAACACCATATATTTT. Protein product: CASSLGPTGYSSGNTIYF.

The CDR3 nucleotides read TGTGCCAGCAGCCCCCCCACAGGACCTTATAATTCACCCCTCCACTTT. Protein: CASSPPTGPYNSPLHF. This chain links TRBV7-8 with TRBJ1-6, with D possibly matching TRBD1 (5 bases). The germline gives CDR1 SGHVS, CDR2 FQNEAQ. The CDR3 is made up of 16 amino acids. V dropped 5 bases and J dropped 4 bases, with 15 bases sitting between them.

The gene calls are TRBV6-5 and TRBJ2-5; perhaps TRBD2 as D (5 bases). V dropped 4 bases and J dropped 0 bases, with 15 bases sitting between them. The CDR3 length is 16 residues. Looked up from germline, CDR1 is MNHEY and CDR2 is SVGAGI. The CDR3 reads CASSLFNGVNQETQYF. CDR3 bases: TGTGCCAGCAGTTTATTTAACGGGGTAAACCAAGAGACCCAGTACTTC.

The chain uses TRBV6-4 and TRBJ2-2; TRBD1 might be the D (5 bases). V dropped 4 bases and J dropped 1 base, with 7 bases sitting between them. CDR3 length: 14 residues. Germline-derived CDR1 and CDR2 are MRHNA and SNTAGT. CDR3 loop: CASSAGKNTGELFF. The DNA of the CDR3 is TGTGCCAGCAGTGCAGGGAAGAACACCGGGGAGCTGTTTTTT.

The chain combines TRBV29-1 with TRBJ2-5, with D possibly matching TRBD1 (5 bases). Germline V gene sequence: CDR1 SQVTM, CDR2 ANQGSEA. The CDR3 is 12 residues long. V lost 7 bases to trimming and J lost 2 bases, with 11 bases between them. CDR3 sequence (DNA): TGCAGCGCAGACAGATCGCAAGAGACCCAGTACTTC. Protein sequence: CSADRSQETQYF. Variable domain in full (rest from reference TRBV29-1 and TRBJ2-5): SAVISQKPSRDICQRGTSLTIQCQVDSQVTMMFWYRQQPGQSLTLIATANQGSEATYESGFVIDKFPISRPNLTFSTLTVSNMSPEDSSIYLCSADRSQETQYFGPGTRLLVL.

The V and J genes are TRBV29-1 and TRBJ2-3; 7 bases are shared with TRBD2. The V gene end was trimmed by 7 bases and the J gene end by 4 bases; junction bases not matched to a gene: 14. The germline V gene has CDR1 SQVTM and CDR2 ANQGSEA. CDR3 length equals 15 residues. The DNA of the CDR3 is TGCAGCGCCCCAGGGTGGGAGGGCCGACCAGATACGCAGTATTTT. Amino acid sequence: CSAPGWEGRPDTQYF.

This clone ranks as medium-sized. The chain links TRBV10-2 to TRBJ1-2; TRBD1 is a possible D gene (5 bases). CDR3 length equals 14 residues. Germline loops: CDR1 WSHSY, CDR2 SAAADI. V shed 0 bases and J shed 4 bases, with 9 bases lying between them. CDR3 region: CASSESGAGYGYTF. The CDR3 nucleotides read TGCGCCAGCAGTGAGTCAGGGGCAGGCTATGGCTACACCTTC.

This clone was detected only a few times. V is TRBV7-2 and J is TRBJ1-1; TRBD1 aligns across 7 bases. The germline V gene has CDR1 SGHTA and CDR2 FQGNSA. This CDR3 is built from 14 residues. Trimming at V came to 1 base and at J to 4 bases, leaving 3 bases not matched to a gene. DNA of the CDR3: TGTGCCAGCAGCTTAGTGACAGGGTTCACTGAAGCTTTCTTT. Translation gives CASSLVTGFTEAFF.

CDR3 sequence: CASSLVGQGGANEQFF. In nucleotides, the CDR3 is TGTGCCAGCAGCTTAGTTGGTCAGGGAGGTGCCAATGAGCAGTTCTTC. The gene calls are TRBV13 and TRBJ2-1, with D possibly matching TRBD2 (6 bases). Germline CDR1 is PRHDT and CDR2 is FYEKMQ (reference sequence). This CDR3 has 16 residues. Trimming cost V 1 base and J 6 bases, with 16 bases left between them. Filled out from reference TRBV13 and TRBJ2-1, the complete variable domain reads AAGVIQSPRHLIKEKRETATLKCYPIPRHDTVYWYQQGPGQDPQFLISFYEKMQSDKGSIPDRFSAQQFSDYHSELNMSSLELGDSALYFCASSLVGQGGANEQFFGPGTRLTVL.

This sequence joins TRBV27 and TRBJ2-1; possibly TRBD2 for D (5 bases). The length of the CDR3 is 15 residues. CDR1 and CDR2 (germline): MNHEY, SMNVEV (reference sequence). V shed 2 bases and J shed 0 bases, with 8 bases lying between them. The CDR3 DNA reads TGTGCCAGCAGTTTACGGGATAGCTCCTACAATGAGCAGTTCTTC. Residues: CASSLRDSSYNEQFF.

CDR3 nucleotides: TGTGCCAGCAGCCAAGAGGGTGTTTATAGCGGGAGCGGAAAGACCCAGTACTTC. Its translation: CASSQEGVYSGSGKTQYF. The chain uses TRBV11-2 and TRBJ2-5, with 9 positions matching TRBD2. Per the germline V gene, CDR1 is SGHAT and CDR2 is FQNNGV. Germline trimming cut 5 bases from V and 6 bases from J; bases unmatched to any gene: 19. The CDR3 sequence is 18 residues long.

This chain links TRBV20-1 with TRBJ1-2; possibly TRBD1 for D (5 bases). The CDR3 loop spans 11 amino acids. The V gene's germline CDR1 is DFQATT and CDR2 SNEGSKA (reference sequence). The germline V and J ends were trimmed by 3 bases and 6 bases, with 8 bases remaining between them. CDR3 in amino acids: CSASPTDGYTF. The CDR3 DNA reads as TGCAGTGCTAGCCCGACAGATGGCTACACCTTC.

This clone is labeled as medium-sized. This chain connects TRBV7-9 to TRBJ1-1, with D possibly being TRBD1 (5 bases). This CDR3 is 15 amino acids long. Per the germline V gene, CDR1 is SEHNR and CDR2 is FQNEAQ (reference sequence). Trimming took off 4 bases at V and 4 bases at J, with 16 bases between the two ends. CDR3 bases: TGTGCCAGCAGCTCCACGGGGACCCAGGGCACTGAAGCTTTCTTT. Translated, it gives CASSSTGTQGTEAFF.

The chain combines TRBV27 with TRBJ2-1, with 9 bases matching TRBD2. CDR3 size: 14 residues. V lost 3 bases to trimming and J lost 5 bases; unmatched junction nucleotides: 2. Germline assignment: CDR1 MNHEY and CDR2 SMNVEV (reference sequence). This CDR3 is CASSLRGGHNEQFF. The CDR3 DNA sequence: TGTGCCAGCAGTTTGCGGGGGGGCCACAATGAGCAGTTCTTC.

This clone was recorded once. V gene TRBV14 combines with J gene TRBJ2-7, with a possible D match to TRBD1 (6 bases). Germline CDR1 and CDR2: SGHDN and FVKESK. The length of the CDR3 is 15 residues. The ends were cut back, 0 bases at V and 3 bases at J, with 12 bases in the middle. The CDR3, as DNA: TGTGCCAGCAGCCAAGATTTGACCAGGGGCTACGAGCAGTACTTC. It is translated as CASSQDLTRGYEQYF.

The chain joins TRBV6-4 to TRBJ2-3; 10 bases are a match to TRBD2. CDR3 length: 16 residues. With 3 bases clipped from V and 4 bases from J, the junction kept 7 bases outside the gene matches. Germline V gives CDR1 MRHNA, CDR2 SNTAGT. The CDR3 loop reads CASSETSGGAPDTQYF. CDR3 sequence (DNA): TGTGCCAGCAGTGAGACCAGCGGGGGGGCCCCAGATACGCAGTATTTT.

DNA of the CDR3: TGTGCCAGCAGCTTGTTTTCCAGTGTTGGGCAGTTCTTC. Its protein product is CASSLFSSVGQFF. The chain joins TRBV5-6 to TRBJ2-1; D gene uncertain. From germline, CDR1 is SGHDT and CDR2 YYEEEE. The CDR3 contains 13 residues. Deletions cut 1 base from V and 12 bases from J, with 14 bases between.

Judged by abundance, this clone is medium-sized (0.01 to 0.1%). The V and J genes are TRBV28 and TRBJ1-4, with D maybe TRBD1 (6 bases). Per the germline V gene, CDR1 is MDHEN and CDR2 is SYDVKM. This CDR3 comprises 14 residues. V was pared by 5 bases and J by 8 bases, with 15 bases between. The CDR3 sequence: CASSRTVDEEKLFF. In DNA form, the CDR3 reads TGTGCCAGCAGTCGGACAGTTGATGAAGAAAAACTGTTTTTT.